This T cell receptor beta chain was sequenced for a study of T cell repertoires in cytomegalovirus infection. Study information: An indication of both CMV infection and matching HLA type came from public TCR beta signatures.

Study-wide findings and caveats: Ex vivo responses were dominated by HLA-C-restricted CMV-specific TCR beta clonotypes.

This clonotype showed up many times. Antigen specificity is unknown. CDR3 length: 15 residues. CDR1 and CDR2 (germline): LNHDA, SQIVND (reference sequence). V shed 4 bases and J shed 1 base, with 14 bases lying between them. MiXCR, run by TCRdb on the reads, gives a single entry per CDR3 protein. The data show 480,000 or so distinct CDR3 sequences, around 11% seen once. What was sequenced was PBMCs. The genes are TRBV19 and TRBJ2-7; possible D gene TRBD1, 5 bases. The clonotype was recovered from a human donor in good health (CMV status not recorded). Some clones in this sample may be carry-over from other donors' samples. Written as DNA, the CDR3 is TGTGCCAGTAGTACCCGACAAGGGGAATCCTACGAGCAGTACTTC. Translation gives CASSTRQGESYEQYF.